The rows below give T cell receptor beta chains drawn from one sample of a study of technical replicates of blood from a few donors. Profiled with immunoSEQ multiplex PCR; TCRdb holds only in-frame clones, not every one. Counted here are tens of thousands of clones, 75% to 95% occurring once; the ten biggest clones make up 0.3% to 0.5%. The material sequenced was T cells isolated from PBMCs. Source of these receptors: a human donor in good health. Some clones in this sample may be carry-over from other donors' samples. Both conserved end residues are part of each CDR3. D genes are given only for firm matches. Clone size is shown for a subset of rows, as once, few, many or a class of expanded clone.

size,J,D,V,CDR3
.,TRBJ1-1,.,TRBV5-1,CASTGGAWGNTEAFF
.,TRBJ1-2,TRBD1,TRBV7-3,CASSTGTGVNYGYTF
few,TRBJ1-1,.,TRBV25-1,CASNQGLNTEAFF
once,TRBJ1-6,TRBD1,TRBV29-1,CSVRQGHSPLHF
.,TRBJ1-2,.,TRBV7-2,CASSYDYDGYTF
.,.,.,TRBV29-1,CSVEDLRGLSSYEQYF
.,TRBJ2-2,TRBD1,TRBV6-1,CASRDRNPTGELFF
.,TRBJ2-5,.,TRBV7-3,CASSLSPIAIQETQYF
.,TRBJ1-4,.,TRBV4-2,CASSQDGTSTNEKLFF
.,TRBJ1-2,.,TRBV6-6,CASSPTGNYGYTF
.,TRBJ2-1,TRBD2,TRBV6-6,CASSGGAGGQNEQFF